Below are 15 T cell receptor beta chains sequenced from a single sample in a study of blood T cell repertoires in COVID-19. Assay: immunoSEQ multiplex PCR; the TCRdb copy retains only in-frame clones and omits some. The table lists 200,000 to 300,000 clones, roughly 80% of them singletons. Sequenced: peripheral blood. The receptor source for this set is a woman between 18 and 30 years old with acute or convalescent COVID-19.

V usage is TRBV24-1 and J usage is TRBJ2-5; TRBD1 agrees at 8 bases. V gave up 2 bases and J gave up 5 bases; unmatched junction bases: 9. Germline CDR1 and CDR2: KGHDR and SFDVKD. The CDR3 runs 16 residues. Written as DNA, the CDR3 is TGTGCCACCAGTGATTCGGCTGACAGGGGTTACGAGACCCAGTACTTC. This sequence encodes CATSDSADRGYETQYF.

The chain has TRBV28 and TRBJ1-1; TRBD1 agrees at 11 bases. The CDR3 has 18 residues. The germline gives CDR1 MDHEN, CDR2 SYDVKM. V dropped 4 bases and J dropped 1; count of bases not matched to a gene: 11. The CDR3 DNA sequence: TGTGCCAGCAGTTACGGACAGGGGGCGTGGGAGAGGAACACTGAAGCTTTCTTT. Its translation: CASSYGQGAWERNTEAFF.

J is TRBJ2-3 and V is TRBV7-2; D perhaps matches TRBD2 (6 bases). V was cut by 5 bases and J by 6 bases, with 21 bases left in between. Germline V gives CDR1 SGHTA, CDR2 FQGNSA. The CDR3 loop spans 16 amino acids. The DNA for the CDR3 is TGTGCCAGCAGCCCCCGGATAGCGGCAAGCAGGGATACGCAGTATTTT. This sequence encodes CASSPRIAASRDTQYF.

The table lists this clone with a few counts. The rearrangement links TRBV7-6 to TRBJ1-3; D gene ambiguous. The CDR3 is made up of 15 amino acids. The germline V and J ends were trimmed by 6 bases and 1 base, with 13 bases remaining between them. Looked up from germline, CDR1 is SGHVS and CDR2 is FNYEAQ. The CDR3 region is CASSRGSLSGNTIYF. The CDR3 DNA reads TGTGCCAGCAGTCGGGGTTCCCTTTCTGGAAACACCATATATTTT.

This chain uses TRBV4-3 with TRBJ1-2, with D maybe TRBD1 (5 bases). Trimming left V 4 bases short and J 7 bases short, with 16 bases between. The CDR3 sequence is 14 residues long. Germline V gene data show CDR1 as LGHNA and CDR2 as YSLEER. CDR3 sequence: CASSLNRLGGGYTF. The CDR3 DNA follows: TGCGCCAGCAGCCTAAACAGGTTAGGTGGTGGCTACACCTTC.

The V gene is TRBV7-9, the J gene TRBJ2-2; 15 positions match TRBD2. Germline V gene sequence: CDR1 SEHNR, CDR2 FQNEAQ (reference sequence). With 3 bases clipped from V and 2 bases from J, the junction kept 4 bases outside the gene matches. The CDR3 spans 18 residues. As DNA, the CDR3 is TGTGCCAGCAGCTTCCTGGGACTAGCGGGAGGCAACACCGGGGAGCTGTTTTTT. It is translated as CASSFLGLAGGNTGELFF.

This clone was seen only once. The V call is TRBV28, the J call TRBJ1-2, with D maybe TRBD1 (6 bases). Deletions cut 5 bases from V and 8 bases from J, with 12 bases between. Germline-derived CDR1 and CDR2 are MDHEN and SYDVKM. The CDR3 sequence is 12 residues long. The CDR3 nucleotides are TGTGCCAGCAGTCCGCGGACAGTGGGCTACACCTTC. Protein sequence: CASSPRTVGYTF.

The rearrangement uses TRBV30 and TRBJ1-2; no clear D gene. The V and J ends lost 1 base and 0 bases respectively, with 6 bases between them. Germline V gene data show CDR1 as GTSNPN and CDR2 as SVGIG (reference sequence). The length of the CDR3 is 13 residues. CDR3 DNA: TGTGCCTGGAGTGGGGCATCTAACTATGGCTACACCTTC. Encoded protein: CAWSGASNYGYTF.

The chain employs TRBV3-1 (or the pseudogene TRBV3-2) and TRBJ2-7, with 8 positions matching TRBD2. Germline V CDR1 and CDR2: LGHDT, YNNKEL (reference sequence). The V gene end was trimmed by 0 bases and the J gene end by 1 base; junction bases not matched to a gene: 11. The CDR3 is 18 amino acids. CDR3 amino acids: CASSQDPGSASGSYEQYF. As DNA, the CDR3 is TGTGCCAGCAGCCAAGACCCAGGGTCTGCTAGCGGGTCCTACGAGCAGTACTTC.

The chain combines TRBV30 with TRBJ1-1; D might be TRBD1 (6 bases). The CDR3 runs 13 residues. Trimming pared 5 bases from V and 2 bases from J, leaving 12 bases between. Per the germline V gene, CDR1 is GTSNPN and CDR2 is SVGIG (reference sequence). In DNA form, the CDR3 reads TGTGCCTGGCTTCAACAGGGTAACACTGAAGCTTTCTTT. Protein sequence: CAWLQQGNTEAFF.

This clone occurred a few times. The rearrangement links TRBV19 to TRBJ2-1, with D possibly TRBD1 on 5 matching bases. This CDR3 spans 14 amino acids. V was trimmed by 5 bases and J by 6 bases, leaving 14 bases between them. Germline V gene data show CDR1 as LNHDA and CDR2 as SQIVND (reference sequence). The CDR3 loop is CASSRQTLGNEQFF. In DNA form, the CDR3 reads TGTGCCAGTAGTCGACAGACCTTGGGCAATGAGCAGTTCTTC. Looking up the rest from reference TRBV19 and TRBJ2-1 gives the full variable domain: DGGITQSPKYLFRKEGQNVTLSCEQNLNHDAMYWYRQDPGQGLRLIYYSQIVNDFQKGDIAEGYSVSREKKESFPLTVTSAQKNPTAFYLCASSRQTLGNEQFFGPGTRLTVL.

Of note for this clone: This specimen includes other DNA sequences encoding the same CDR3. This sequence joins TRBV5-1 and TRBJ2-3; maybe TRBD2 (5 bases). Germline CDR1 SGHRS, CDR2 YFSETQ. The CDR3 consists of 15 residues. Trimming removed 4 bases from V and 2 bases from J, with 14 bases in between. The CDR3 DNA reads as TGCGCCAGCAGCCCCGGACTCCGAAACACAGATACGCAGTATTTT. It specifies CASSPGLRNTDTQYF.

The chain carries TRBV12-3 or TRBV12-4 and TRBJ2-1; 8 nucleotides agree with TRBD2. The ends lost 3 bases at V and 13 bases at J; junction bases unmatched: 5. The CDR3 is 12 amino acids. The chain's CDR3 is CASSFPGGPQFF. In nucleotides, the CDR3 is TGTGCCAGCAGTTTCCCGGGAGGGCCTCAGTTCTTC.

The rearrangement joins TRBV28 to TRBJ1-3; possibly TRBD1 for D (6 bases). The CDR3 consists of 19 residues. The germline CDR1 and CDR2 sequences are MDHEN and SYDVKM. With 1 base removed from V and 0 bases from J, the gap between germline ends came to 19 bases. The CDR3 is CASSLSAGVLSLSGNTIYF. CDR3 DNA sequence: TGTGCCAGCAGTTTATCGGCAGGGGTATTGTCTCTCTCTGGAAACACCATATATTTT. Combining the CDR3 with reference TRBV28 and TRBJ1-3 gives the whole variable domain DVKVTQSSRYLVKRTGEKVFLECVQDMDHENMFWYRQDPGLGLRLIYFSYDVKMKEKGDIPEGYSVSREKKERFSLILESASTNQTSMYLCASSLSAGVLSLSGNTIYFGEGSWLTVV.

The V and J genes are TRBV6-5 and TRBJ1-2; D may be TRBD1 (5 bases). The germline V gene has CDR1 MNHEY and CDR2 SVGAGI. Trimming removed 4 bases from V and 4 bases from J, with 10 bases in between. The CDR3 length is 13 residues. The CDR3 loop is CASSSGYSYGYTF. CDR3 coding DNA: TGTGCCAGCAGTTCAGGGTATAGCTATGGCTACACCTTC.